This TCR beta chain appears in the sequencing data of a study of graft-versus-host responses after intestinal transplantation. The wider study: For about three years after anti-thymocyte globulin induction, all recipients took tacrolimus and steroids.

The CDR3 covers 11 residues. CDR1 MDHEN and CDR2 SYDVKM come from the germline V gene. The V gene lost 6 bases and the J gene lost 4 bases, with 7 bases spanning the gap. Study-level points and caveats: Detection of GvH clones occurred in recipient marrow, and some had their first appearance in ileum or blood.

Method: immunoSEQ multiplex PCR; TCRdb's copy keeps in-frame clones and lacks some. The table lists about 100,000 clones, roughly 87% of them singletons, with around 0.86% in the top ten. This clone showed up just a few times. What it binds is unknown. The sequencing here drew on unstimulated CD4+ T cells sorted from spleen or lymph node cells, taken before transplant. The sequence came from a human donor who was the organ donor for an intestinal transplant. V gene TRBV28 combines with J gene TRBJ2-7; no definite D call. This CDR3 is CASRAEYEQYF. CDR3 nucleotides: TGTGCCAGCAGGGCAGAGTACGAGCAGTACTTC.